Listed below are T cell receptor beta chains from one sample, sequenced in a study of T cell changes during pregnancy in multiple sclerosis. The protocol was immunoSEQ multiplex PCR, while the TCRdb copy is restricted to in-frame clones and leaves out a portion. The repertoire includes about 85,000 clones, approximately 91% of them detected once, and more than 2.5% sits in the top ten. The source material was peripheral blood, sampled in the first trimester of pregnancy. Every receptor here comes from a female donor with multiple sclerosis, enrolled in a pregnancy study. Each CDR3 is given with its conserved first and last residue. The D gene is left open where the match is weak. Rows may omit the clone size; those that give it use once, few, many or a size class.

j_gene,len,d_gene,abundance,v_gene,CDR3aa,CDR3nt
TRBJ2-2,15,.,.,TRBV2,CASGSGQMNTGELFF,TGTGCCAGCGGCTCCGGACAAATGAACACCGGGGAGCTGTTTTTT
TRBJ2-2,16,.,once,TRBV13,CASSAGVPLNTGELFF,TGTGCCAGCAGCGCAGGGGTGCCCCTGAACACCGGGGAGCTGTTTTTT
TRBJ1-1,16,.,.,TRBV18,CASSLRTLSMNTEAFF,TGTGCCAGCTCACTTAGGACTTTATCCATGAACACTGAAGCTTTCTTT
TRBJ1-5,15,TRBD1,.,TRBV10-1,CASSEGQGGNQPQHF,TGCGCCAGCAGTGAGGGACAGGGTGGGAATCAGCCCCAGCATTTT
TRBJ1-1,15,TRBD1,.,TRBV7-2,CASSYRQGALTEAFF,TGTGCCAGCAGCTACCGACAGGGGGCGCTCACTGAAGCTTTCTTT
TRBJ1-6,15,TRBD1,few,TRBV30,CAWTRLGGSNSPLHF,TGTGCCTGGACTCGACTAGGGGGCTCAAATTCACCCCTCCACTTT
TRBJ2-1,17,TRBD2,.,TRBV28,CASRTSGIRDSYNEQFF,TGTGCCAGCCGGACTAGCGGGATTCGTGACTCCTACAATGAGCAGTTCTTC
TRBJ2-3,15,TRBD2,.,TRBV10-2,CASSVLAGVTDTQYF,TGCGCCAGCAGCGTCCTAGCGGGAGTAACAGATACGCAGTATTTT
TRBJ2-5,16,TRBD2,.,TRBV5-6,CASSDNDGRVGETQYF,TGTGCCAGCAGCGACAACGACGGGAGGGTGGGAGAGACCCAGTACTTC
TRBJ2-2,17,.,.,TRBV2,CASSEALARKNTGELFF,TGTGCCAGCAGTGAAGCCCTAGCCCGAAAAAACACCGGGGAGCTGTTTTTT
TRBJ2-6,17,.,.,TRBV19,CASTLLLGGSGANVLTF,TGTGCCAGTACTCTCCTATTAGGGGGCTCTGGGGCCAACGTCCTGACTTTC
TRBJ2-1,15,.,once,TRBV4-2,CASSQVAGAYNEQFF,TGTGCCAGCAGCCAAGTCGCCGGGGCCTACAATGAGCAGTTCTTC
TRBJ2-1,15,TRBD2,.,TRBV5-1,CASSSAGGRRNEQFF,TGCGCCAGCAGCTCCGCGGGGGGCCGGCGCAATGAGCAGTTCTTC
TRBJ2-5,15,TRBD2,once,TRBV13,CASSQPGGPRETQYF,TGTGCCAGCAGCCAACCGGGGGGGCCGCGGGAGACCCAGTACTTC
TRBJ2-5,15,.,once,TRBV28,CASSFGGTSQETQYF,TGTGCCAGCAGTTTTGGGGGGACTTCCCAAGAGACCCAGTACTTC
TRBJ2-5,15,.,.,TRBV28,CASSLILRGQETQYF,TGTGCCAGCAGTTTGATTCTGCGGGGCCAAGAGACCCAGTACTTC
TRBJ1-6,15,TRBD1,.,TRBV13,CASSSGTGKNSPLHF,TGTGCCAGCAGCTCCGGGACAGGAAAAAATTCACCCCTCCACTTT
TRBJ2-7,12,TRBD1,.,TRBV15,CATSQGGHEQYF,TGTGCCACATCACAGGGGGGCCACGAGCAGTACTTC
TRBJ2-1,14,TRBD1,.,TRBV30,CAWWAGGSYNEQFF,TGTGCCTGGTGGGCAGGGGGATCGTACAATGAGCAGTTCTTC
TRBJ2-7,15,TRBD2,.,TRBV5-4,CASSLGLAGVGEQYF,TGTGCCAGCAGCTTAGGACTAGCGGGAGTTGGCGAGCAGTACTTC
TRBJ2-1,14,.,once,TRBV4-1,CASSHQDSSDEQFF,TGCGCCAGCAGCCACCAGGACAGTTCGGACGAGCAGTTCTTC
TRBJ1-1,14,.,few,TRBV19,CASSIGGRGTEAFF,TGTGCCAGTAGTATAGGAGGGCGAGGGACTGAAGCTTTCTTT
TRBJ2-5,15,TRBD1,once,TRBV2,CASSQDRAEGETQYF,TGTGCCAGCAGTCAGGACAGGGCGGAGGGGGAGACCCAGTACTTC
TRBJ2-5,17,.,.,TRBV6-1,CASSEPQGLEGSETQYF,TGTGCCAGCAGTGAACCCCAAGGGTTGGAGGGGTCAGAGACCCAGTACTTC
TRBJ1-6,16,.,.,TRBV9,CASSATGGVGNSPLHF,TGTGCCAGCAGCGCAACGGGGGGGGTGGGGAATTCACCCCTCCACTTT
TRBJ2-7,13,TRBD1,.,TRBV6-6,CASAGDRTYEQYF,TGTGCCAGCGCAGGGGACAGGACTTACGAGCAGTACTTC
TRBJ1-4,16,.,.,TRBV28,CASSLRWTATNEKLFF,TGTGCCAGCAGTTTACGATGGACAGCAACTAATGAAAAACTGTTTTTT
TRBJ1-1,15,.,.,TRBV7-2,CASSSRARFNIEAFF,TGTGCCAGCAGCTCCAGGGCCCGCTTTAACATTGAAGCTTTCTTT
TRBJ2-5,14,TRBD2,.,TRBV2,CASNSGSFRETQYF,TGTGCCAGCAATAGCGGGAGCTTCCGAGAGACCCAGTACTTC
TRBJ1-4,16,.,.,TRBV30,CAWSVLPRSSNEKLFF,TGTGCCTGGAGTGTACTCCCCCGGTCAAGTAATGAAAAACTGTTTTTT
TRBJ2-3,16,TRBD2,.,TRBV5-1,CASSLGTSGGIDTQYF,TGCGCCAGCAGCTTGGGGACTAGCGGGGGTATAGATACGCAGTATTTT
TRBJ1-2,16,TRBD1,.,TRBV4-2,CASSQVDRVTNYGYTF,TGTGCCAGCAGCCAAGTGGACAGGGTGACTAACTATGGCTACACCTTC
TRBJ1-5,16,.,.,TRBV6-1,CASSGSVNYSNQPQHF,TGTGCCAGCAGTGGGTCAGTAAATTATAGCAATCAGCCCCAGCATTTT
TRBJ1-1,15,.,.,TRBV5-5,CASSPGGEYWTEAFF,TGTGCCAGCAGCCCTGGCGGGGAGTATTGGACTGAAGCTTTCTTT
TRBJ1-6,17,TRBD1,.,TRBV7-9,CASSLVEGQGYNSPLHF,TGTGCCAGCAGCTTAGTAGAGGGACAGGGTTATAATTCACCCCTCCACTTT
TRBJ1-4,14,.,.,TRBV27,CASSLGRAGEKLFF,TGTGCCAGCAGTTTAGGGAGGGCCGGTGAAAAACTGTTTTTT
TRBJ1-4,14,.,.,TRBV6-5,CASRYSSTNEKLFF,TGTGCCAGCAGGTACAGCTCAACTAATGAAAAACTGTTTTTT
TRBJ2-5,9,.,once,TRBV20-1,CSAGTTQYF,TGCAGTGCGGGGACTACCCAGTACTTC
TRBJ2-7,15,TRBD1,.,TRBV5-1,CASSLTGQELLEQYF,TGCGCCAGCAGCTTGACGGGACAGGAACTTCTAGAGCAGTACTTC
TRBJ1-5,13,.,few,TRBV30,CAWGEGGNQPQHF,TGTGCCTGGGGCGAGGGAGGCAATCAGCCCCAGCATTTT
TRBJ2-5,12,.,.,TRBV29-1,CSVSQGVETQYF,TGCAGCGTCTCACAGGGTGTAGAGACCCAGTACTTC
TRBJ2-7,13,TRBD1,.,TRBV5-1,CASSTGQGYEQYF,TGCGCCAGCAGCACGGGACAGGGCTACGAGCAGTACTTC
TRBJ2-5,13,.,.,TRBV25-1,CASEPQVGETQYF,TGTGCCAGCGAACCTCAGGTCGGCGAGACCCAGTACTTC
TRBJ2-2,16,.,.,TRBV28,CASSPIGEANTGELFF,TGTGCCAGCAGCCCAATAGGGGAGGCGAACACCGGGGAGCTGTTTTTT
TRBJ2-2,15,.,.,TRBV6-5,CASSATIRLVGELFF,TGTGCCAGCAGCGCCACTATTCGTCTAGTCGGGGAGCTGTTTTTT
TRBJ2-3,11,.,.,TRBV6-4,CASRGGDTQYF,TGTGCCAGCAGAGGAGGCGATACGCAGTATTTT
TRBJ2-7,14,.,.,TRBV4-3,CASSQGSGSYEQYF,TGCGCCAGCAGCCAAGGCTCAGGGTCCTACGAGCAGTACTTC
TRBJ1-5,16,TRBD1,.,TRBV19,CASSIRRQGRSQPQHF,TGTGCCAGTAGTATACGGAGACAGGGACGGAGTCAGCCCCAGCATTTT
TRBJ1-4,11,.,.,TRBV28,CASSRVEKLFF,TGTGCCAGCAGTAGAGTCGAAAAACTGTTTTTT
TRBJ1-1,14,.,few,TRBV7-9,CASSNPFSGSLAFF,TGTGCCAGCAGTAACCCTTTTAGCGGTAGTCTAGCTTTCTTT
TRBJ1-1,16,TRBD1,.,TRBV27,CASSHPGQGPNTEAFF,TGTGCCAGCAGTCATCCGGGACAGGGACCAAACACTGAAGCTTTCTTT